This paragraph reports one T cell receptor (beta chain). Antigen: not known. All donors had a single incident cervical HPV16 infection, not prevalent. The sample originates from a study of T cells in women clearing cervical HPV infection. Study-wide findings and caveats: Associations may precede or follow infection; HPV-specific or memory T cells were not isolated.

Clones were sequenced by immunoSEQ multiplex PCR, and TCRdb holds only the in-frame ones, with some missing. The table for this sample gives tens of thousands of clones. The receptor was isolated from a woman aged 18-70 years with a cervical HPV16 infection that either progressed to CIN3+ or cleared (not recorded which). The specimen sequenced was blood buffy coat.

CDR3 protein: CASSPLGGVFYQAETQYF. CDR3 DNA (partial): TGTGCCAGCTCACCACTAGGGGGGGTCTTCTACCAAGCGGAGACC. The chain employs TRBV18 and TRBJ2-5, with a possible D match to TRBD2 (7 bases). The read ends 3 residues shy of where the CDR3 ends; the end is completed using the germline J gene. V was cut by 1 base and J by 5 bases, with 23 bases left in between. CDR3 length: 18 amino acids. The germline gives CDR1 KGHSH, CDR2 LQKENI.